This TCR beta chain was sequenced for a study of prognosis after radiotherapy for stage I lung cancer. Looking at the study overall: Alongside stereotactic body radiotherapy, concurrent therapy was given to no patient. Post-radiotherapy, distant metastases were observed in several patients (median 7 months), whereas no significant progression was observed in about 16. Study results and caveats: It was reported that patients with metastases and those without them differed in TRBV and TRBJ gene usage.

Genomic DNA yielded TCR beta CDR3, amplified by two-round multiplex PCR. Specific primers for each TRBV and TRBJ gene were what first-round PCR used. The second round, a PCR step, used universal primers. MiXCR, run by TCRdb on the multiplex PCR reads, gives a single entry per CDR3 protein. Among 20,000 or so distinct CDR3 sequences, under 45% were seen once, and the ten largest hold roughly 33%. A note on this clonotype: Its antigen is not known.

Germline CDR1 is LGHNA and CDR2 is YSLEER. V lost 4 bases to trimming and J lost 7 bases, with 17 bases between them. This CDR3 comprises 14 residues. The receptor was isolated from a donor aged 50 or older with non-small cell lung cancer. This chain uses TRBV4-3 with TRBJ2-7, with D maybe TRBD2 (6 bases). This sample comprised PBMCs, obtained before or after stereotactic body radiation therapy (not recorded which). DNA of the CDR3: TGCGCCAGCAGCCTCCCGGCTCTAGGAGGGGAGCAGTACTTC. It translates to CASSLPALGGEQYF.